This T cell receptor (beta chain) came from a study of blood T cells in healthy people across ages. Whole-study results and caveats: More naive CD4+ cells and higher diversity were found in long-lived than in aged donors.

The donors, all healthy, were Caucasians living in Russia, aged about 6 to 100. The V gene's germline CDR1 is MDHEN and CDR2 SYDVKM. This CDR3 has 12 amino acids. This clonotype occurred many times. Antigen: not known. The authors ran a second PCR of 7 to 11 cycles using a sample-barcoded 5' primer and a J-beta primer mix. From the 5' RACE reads, TCRdb called clonotypes with MiXCR, one entry per CDR3 protein. The top ten hold 18% of the sample, which has 800,000 or so distinct CDR3 sequences, about 47% seen once. The material sequenced was blood. This receptor was identified in a man older than 75 in good health. The chain couples TRBV28 to TRBJ2-4; D gene ambiguous. The J call may be in error: the DNA end matches TRBJ2-7 better. CDR3 sequence reads: CASSFVGYEQYF. CDR3 DNA: TGTGCCAGCAGTTTTGTGGGCTACGAGCAGTACTTC.